Listed below are T cell receptor beta chains from one sample, sequenced in a study of beta chain features in type 1 diabetes. Generated by immunoSEQ multiplex PCR, the TCRdb table keeps only in-frame clones and is missing some. This sample carries more than 250,000 clones, over 20% of them seen once, and the ten largest clones take 0.028%. The sequencing input was naive CD4+ T cells from blood. The receptor source for this set is a woman in her forties with type 1 diabetes. Both conserved end residues are part of each CDR3. Fields, in order: J gene, V gene, clone size, D gene, CDR3 length, CDR3 DNA, CDR3 protein. D genes are given only for firm matches. Clone size is given for some rows only: seen once, a few or many times, or a class if the clone is expanded.

>TRBJ2-7|TRBV29-1|NA|TRBD2|13
TGCAGCGTTGTTTTAGCGGGAGAGTACGAGCAGTACTTC
CSVVLAGEYEQYF
>TRBJ2-1|TRBV4-2|NA|NA|17
TGTGCCAGCAGCCAAGGGGAGGCGGACTTCTCCTACAATGAGCAGTTCTTC
CASSQGEADFSYNEQFF
>TRBJ2-3|TRBV27|NA|TRBD2|14
TGTGCCAGCAGTTTAGCGGGAGGCACAGATACGCAGTATTTT
CASSLAGGTDTQYF
>TRBJ2-1|TRBV4-3|NA|NA|16
TGCGCCAGCAGCCGGTCCCGGGGGAGCTCCTACAATGAGCAGTTCTTC
CASSRSRGSSYNEQFF
>TRBJ2-4|TRBV7-9|NA|NA|14
TGTGCCAGCAGCTTAGCCGAGGGTACAAACATTCAGTACTTC
CASSLAEGTNIQYF
>TRBJ2-7|TRBV7-9|NA|TRBD2|15
TGTGCCAGCAGCTTAGAAATGGGGACTAGCGGCGAGCAGTACTTC
CASSLEMGTSGEQYF
>TRBJ2-7|TRBV5-1|few|TRBD1|13
TGCGCCAGCAGCGGACAGGGAGGCCACGAGCAGTACTTC
CASSGQGGHEQYF
>TRBJ2-7|TRBV5-6|few|NA|14
TGTGCCAGCAGCTTGGTGGCAGGGACACACGAGCAGTACTTC
CASSLVAGTHEQYF
>TRBJ1-1|TRBV29-1|few|NA|13
TGCAGCGTAGGAGGACAGCTGAACACTGAAGCTTTCTTT
CSVGGQLNTEAFF
>TRBJ1-2|TRBV7-2|NA|NA|15
TGTGCCAGCAGCTTAGTGGTAGAGTTTAACTATGGCTACACCTTC
CASSLVVEFNYGYTF
>TRBJ1-2|TRBV20-1|few|NA|11
TGCAGTGCTCCGACAGGTTATGGCTACACCTTC
CSAPTGYGYTF
>TRBJ2-5|TRBV28|NA|TRBD1|13
TGTGCCAGCAGTCGACAGGGGGCCGTGACCCAGTACTTC
CASSRQGAVTQYF
>TRBJ1-2|TRBV5-4|NA|TRBD1|14
TGTGCCAGCAGCAGCGGACAGGATGGCTATGGCTACACCTTC
CASSSGQDGYGYTF
>TRBJ2-4|TRBV21-1|NA|NA|13
TGTGCCAGCAGCAACGGCGGGAGAAACATTCAGTACTTC
CASSNGGRNIQYF
>TRBJ2-1|TRBV2|once|NA|13
TGTGCCAGCAGTGACTCCGGTTACAATGAGCAGTTCTTC
CASSDSGYNEQFF
>TRBJ2-4|TRBV29-1|NA|TRBD2|12
TGCAGCGTCGGCGGGAGCGAAAACATTCAGTACTTC
CSVGGSENIQYF
>TRBJ2-7|TRBV15|few|NA|14
TGTGCCACCAGCAGAGAGGTGACTTACTACGAGCAGTACTTC
CATSREVTYYEQYF
>TRBJ2-1|TRBV19|NA|NA|14
TGTGCCAGTAGTGCTTACCGGGACATAGGTGAGCAGTTCTTC
CASSAYRDIGEQFF
>TRBJ1-1|TRBV2|few|NA|15
TGTGCCAGCAGTGCGGTAGCCCTGGGTGGCACTGAAGCTTTCTTT
CASSAVALGGTEAFF
>TRBJ1-5|TRBV2|few|NA|14
TGTGCCAGCAGTATGGGACTTCTCAATCAGCCCCAGCATTTT
CASSMGLLNQPQHF
>TRBJ1-1|TRBV5-4|NA|NA|15
TGTGCCAGCAGTCCCCTCAGAGGGGGGAACACTGAAGCTTTCTTT
CASSPLRGGNTEAFF
>TRBJ1-2|TRBV5-4|NA|NA|13
TGTGCCAGCAGCTTACCCGGGGACTATGGCTACACCTTC
CASSLPGDYGYTF
>TRBJ1-2|TRBV18|NA|TRBD1|13
TGTGCCAGCTCACCTCGAGGACAGGATGGCTACACCTTC
CASSPRGQDGYTF
>TRBJ1-2|TRBV28|few|NA|14
TGTGCCAGCAGTCCCGCGGAGACAGCCTATGGCTACACCTTC
CASSPAETAYGYTF
>TRBJ2-2|TRBV7-9|few|NA|14
TGTGCCAGCAGCTTTGACAGACTCACCGGGGAGCTGTTTTTT
CASSFDRLTGELFF
>TRBJ1-4|TRBV5-1|few|NA|14
TGCGCCAGCAGCTCACAGGGTTATAATGAAAAACTGTTTTTT
CASSSQGYNEKLFF
>TRBJ2-5|TRBV7-7|NA|TRBD2|15
TGTGCTAGCAGCTTTGGACTAGCGCCCCAAGAGACCCAGTACTTC
CASSFGLAPQETQYF
>TRBJ1-3|TRBV19|NA|NA|14
TGTGCCAGTAGTATATCTGTCTCTGGAAACACCATATATTTT
CASSISVSGNTIYF
>TRBJ2-5|TRBV7-7|few|NA|14
TGTGCTAGCAGCCGACACGGGATCCAAGAGACCCAGTACTTC
CASSRHGIQETQYF
>TRBJ2-7|TRBV4-2|NA|TRBD1|14
TGTGCCAGCAGCCTAAAGGACAGGGGAGGCGAGCAGTACTTC
CASSLKDRGGEQYF
>TRBJ2-7|TRBV2|NA|NA|15
TGTGCCAGCAGTGAGGGGGGGACACTATCTTACGAGCAGTACTTC
CASSEGGTLSYEQYF
>TRBJ2-1|TRBV7-2|NA|NA|17
TGTGCCAGCAGCTTAGCCACGGGAGCAGGAATGGGGAATGAGCAGTTCTTC
CASSLATGAGMGNEQFF
>TRBJ2-5|TRBV7-2|NA|NA|12
TGTGCCAGCAGCCCCTTCGGAGAGACCCAGTACTTC
CASSPFGETQYF
>TRBJ2-3|TRBV28|few|NA|17
TGTGCCAGCAATCCCCTTCCGGGGCAGGGGCTGGGAGATACGCAGTATTTT
CASNPLPGQGLGDTQYF
>TRBJ1-1|TRBV30|NA|TRBD1|15
TGTGCCTGGAGTGTACAGTCAGGGGGCAAGACTGAAGCTTTCTTT
CAWSVQSGGKTEAFF
>TRBJ2-7|TRBV9|NA|TRBD1|16
TGTGCCAGCAGCGTAGATGGTGACAGGGGAAGCTACGAGCAGTACTTC
CASSVDGDRGSYEQYF
>TRBJ1-5|TRBV7-9|few|NA|13
TGTGCCAGCAGCTCAAACCCGGGGCAGCCCCAGCATTTT
CASSSNPGQPQHF
>TRBJ2-1|TRBV7-2|NA|TRBD2|15
TGTGCCAGCACCTGGACTAGCGGGGGCTACAATGAGCAGTTCTTC
CASTWTSGGYNEQFF
>TRBJ2-3|TRBV29-1|few|NA|13
TGCAGCGTTGAAGCCGGTCCCTCAGATACGCAGTATTTT
CSVEAGPSDTQYF